This T cell receptor beta chain was found in a study of shared clonotypes between healthy human individuals. To note about this clone: Antigen unknown.

How the authors handled the data: Filtering differed for immunoSEQ, which gave only junction sequences without quality scores. TCRdb keeps only in-frame clones here, not all; method: immunoSEQ multiplex PCR. V and J calls and clone size are as listed in that table; D and trimming were resolved from the DNA. The sample has roughly 500,000 clones; 79% are singletons. Study findings and constraints: Deeper or shallower sequencing was expected to change how clonotypes are shared among donors. Specimens sampled were limited to blood, with tissue repertoires likely differing.

Per the germline V gene, CDR1 is SGHTA and CDR2 is FQGTGA. This CDR3 is built from 14 residues. V was pared by 5 bases and J by 0 bases, with 9 bases between. Sequencing used PBMCs. The chain combines TRBV7-3 with TRBJ2-3; D remains ambiguous. The receptor was isolated from a woman between 40 and 55 years old in good health. Some clones in this sample may be carry-over from other donors' samples. The CDR3 coding sequence is TGTGCCAGCAGCCATCAGGCGAGCACAGATACGCAGTATTTT. Translation: CASSHQASTDTQYF. The full variable domain, its missing parts supplied by reference TRBV7-3 and TRBJ2-3, is GAGVSQTPSNKVTEKGKYVELRCDPISGHTALYWYRQSLGQGPEFLIYFQGTGAADDSGLPNDRFFAVRPEGSVSTLKIQRTERGDSAVYLCASSHQASTDTQYFGPGTRLTVL.